The source of this T cell receptor beta chain is a study of shared clonotypes between healthy human individuals. Study at large: Aged 18 to 49, the donors were two women and three men. Findings and caveats of the study: Some naive CD4 clonotypes, around 5%, turned up in common across several donors.

Concerning this clone itself: What it binds is unknown.

Profiled with immunoSEQ multiplex PCR; TCRdb holds only in-frame clones, not every one. The sample shows under 1,900,000 clones, approximately 98.5% of them seen only once. This CDR3 contains 10 residues. Germline V lookup: CDR1 SQVTM, CDR2 ANQGSEA. Donors had no recently reported acute infections or vaccinations and were HIV-negative. The donors were all Caucasian adults (living in Nashville, Tennessee). This rearrangement joins TRBV29-1 to TRBJ1-2, with D uncertain. The sample comprised naive CD4+ T cells sorted from blood. Described subset: CD45RA+ positively selected. This sequence was found in a man aged 25 to 45 in good health. DNA for the CDR3: TGCGGTGTGGGCAGCTATGGCTACACCTTC. Amino acid sequence: CGVGSYGYTF.